This T cell receptor (beta chain) was identified in a study of T cell repertoires in cytomegalovirus infection. Study as a whole: Peptides in the study included HLA-C-restricted and HLA-B-restricted CMV epitopes. Public TCR beta signature analysis indicated the presence of both CMV infection and matching HLA type. Points from the study as a whole: Using cumulative public TCR beta family frequency, the authors identified those who carried CMV together with the relevant HLA. What dominated the ex vivo response were HLA-C-restricted CMV-specific TCR beta clonotypes.

As concerns this clonotype: The antigen remains unidentified.

Each CDR3 protein gets one entry after TCRdb re-called the reads with MiXCR. The sample has fewer than 850,000 distinct CDR3 sequences, 25% to 35% seen once; the top ten hold around 14%. The source material was cultured CD8+ T cells from PBMCs, sampled from culture after CMV antigen stimulation. The source is a human donor in good health (CMV status not recorded). Some clones in this sample may be carry-over from other donors' samples.

CDR3 in amino acids: CASSPGMGSYEQYF. CDR3 sequence (DNA): TGTGCCAGTAGTCCAGGTATGGGATCCTACGAGCAGTACTTC. The chain couples TRBV19 to TRBJ2-7; D is unresolved. CDR3 size: 14 residues. Germline-derived CDR1 and CDR2 are LNHDA and SQIVND (reference sequence). The germline V and J ends were trimmed by 5 bases and 1 base, with 12 bases remaining between them.